The next 29 T cell receptor beta chains were all read from a single sample in a study of OX40 agonist ivuxolimab in advanced cancers. Data came from immunoSEQ multiplex PCR; TCRdb stores just in-frame clones and leaves some out. The sample contains over 45,000 clones, 84% of which appear only once. Sequences were derived from CD4+ or CD8+ T cells sorted from blood, sampled in a trial of the OX40 agonist ivuxolimab. These receptors were collected from an adult with an advanced solid tumor such as melanoma, head and neck, liver or kidney cancer.

The rearrangement joins TRBV27 to TRBJ1-1; D unresolved. In germline, CDR1 is MNHEY, CDR2 SMNVEV (reference sequence). Trimming left V 5 bases short and J 3 bases short, with 10 bases between. CDR3 length: 13 amino acids. The CDR3 protein is CASSRLGDTEAFF. In DNA, the CDR3 is TGTGCCAGCAGTCGATTGGGTGACACTGAAGCTTTCTTT.

The rearrangement uses TRBV6-1 and TRBJ1-5; TRBD1 matches 10 bases. This CDR3 is 14 amino acids long. J lost 6 bases, V lost 7 bases, and 6 bases had no gene match. In germline, CDR1 is MNHNS, CDR2 SASEGT. CDR3 in amino acids: CASNGQGGGQPQHF. CDR3 DNA sequence: TGTGCCAGCAATGGACAGGGGGGAGGTCAGCCCCAGCATTTT.

The chain joins TRBV5-6 to TRBJ2-2; TRBD2 agrees at 9 bases. This CDR3 is 16 amino acids long. Trimming removed 4 bases from V and 0 bases from J; junction bases left unmatched: 4. Looked up from germline, CDR1 is SGHDT and CDR2 is YYEEEE. In nucleotides, the CDR3 is TGTGCCAGCAGCCCAGCGGGGGGCTCGAACACCGGGGAGCTGTTTTTT. Translating it yields CASSPAGGSNTGELFF.

The rearrangement joins TRBV7-2 to TRBJ2-4; 9 nucleotides line up with TRBD1. This CDR3 is 16 amino acids long. Germline V gene sequence: CDR1 SGHTA, CDR2 FQGNSA. The J segment lost 4 bases and the V segment lost 5 bases, leaving 9 bases of the junction unmatched. The chain's CDR3 is CASSGGWTGAKNIQYF. CDR3 bases: TGTGCCAGCAGCGGGGGCTGGACAGGGGCTAAAAACATTCAGTACTTC.

The rearrangement links TRBV19 to TRBJ1-1; a possible D gene is TRBD1 (5 bases). Looked up from germline, CDR1 is LNHDA and CDR2 is SQIVND (reference sequence). The CDR3 is 15 amino acids. Trimming took 3 bases from V and 4 from J, leaving 15 bases between them. CDR3: CASSIQGPTGTEAFF. The CDR3 DNA follows: TGTGCCAGTAGTATCCAGGGACCCACGGGCACTGAAGCTTTCTTT.

The V call is TRBV27, the J call TRBJ1-6, with D possibly matching TRBD1 (5 bases). The CDR3 runs to 15 residues. Per the germline V gene, CDR1 is MNHEY and CDR2 is SMNVEV (reference sequence). Deletions cut 2 bases from V and 9 bases from J, with 14 bases between. The CDR3 DNA follows: TGTGCCAGCAGTTTAGGGCAGGGAGGATTTTCACCCCTCCACTTT. Its translation is CASSLGQGGFSPLHF.

CDR3: CASRTAAQGVVAGELFF. The CDR3 nucleotides read TGTGCCAGTAGGACCGCAGCGCAGGGGGTGGTTGCCGGGGAGCTGTTTTTT. J is TRBJ2-2 and V is TRBV19; 7 bases agree with TRBD1. CDR3 length equals 17 residues. The ends lost 6 bases at V and 6 bases at J; junction bases unmatched: 16. Germline V gene data show CDR1 as LNHDA and CDR2 as SQIVND (reference sequence).

This chain links TRBV28 with TRBJ2-4; a weak D match, TRBD1 (6 bases). The V and J ends lost 3 bases and 15 bases respectively, with 18 bases between them. Germline V gene lookup returns CDR1 MDHEN and CDR2 SYDVKM. The CDR3 sequence is 13 residues long. CDR3 sequence (DNA): TGTGCCAGCAGTTTGCCTCATCGGGACACTTTGTACTTC. Translating it yields CASSLPHRDTLYF.

The CDR3 spells CASSLVSQPQHF. As DNA, the CDR3 is TGTGCCAGCAGCTTAGTTAGTCAGCCCCAGCATTTT. The rearrangement links TRBV7-8 to TRBJ1-5; D ambiguous. The V gene lost 1 base and the J gene lost 6 bases, with 4 bases spanning the gap. The CDR3 totals 12 residues. Germline assignment: CDR1 SGHVS and CDR2 FQNEAQ.

The V and J genes are TRBV29-1 and TRBJ2-7; the D gene could be TRBD1 or TRBD2 (5 bases each). CDR3 length: 13 amino acids. Germline lookup yields CDR1 SQVTM and CDR2 ANQGSEA. Trimming removed 3 bases at V and 2 bases at J, with 11 bases between. The CDR3 DNA sequence: TGCAGCGTTGAGGGGCAGGGAGCCTACGAGCAGTACTTC. Residues: CSVEGQGAYEQYF.

J is TRBJ2-1 and V is TRBV9; 13 bases are a match to TRBD2. Germline loops: CDR1 SGDLS, CDR2 YYNGEE. The ends lost 4 bases at V and 8 bases at J; junction bases unmatched: 9. The CDR3 totals 16 residues. The CDR3: CASSLRTSGGGDEQFF. The DNA for the CDR3 is TGTGCCAGCAGCCTCCGGACTAGCGGGGGAGGCGATGAGCAGTTCTTC.

The rearrangement joins TRBV27 to TRBJ2-3; the match to TRBD2 covers 10 bases. Germline-derived CDR1 and CDR2 are MNHEY and SMNVEV (reference sequence). The V segment lost 3 bases and the J segment 2 bases; nucleotides outside the gene matches: 11. This CDR3 comprises 18 residues. The CDR3 DNA reads TGTGCCAGCAGTTTTCTAGCGGGAGATTATTATTTCACAGATACGCAGTATTTT. This codes for CASSFLAGDYYFTDTQYF.

The J gene is TRBJ2-3, the V gene TRBV5-1; 8 bases agree with TRBD1. CDR1 and CDR2 from the germline V gene are SGHRS and YFSETQ. V was clipped by 1 base and J by 5 bases; unmatched bases: 6. The CDR3 length is 15 residues. The CDR3 DNA reads TGCGCCAGCAGCTTGAGGACAGGGATGGAAGATACGCAGTATTTT. Its translation is CASSLRTGMEDTQYF.

This rearrangement joins TRBV9 to TRBJ1-6, with unresolved D. V lost 1 base and J 5 bases, leaving 7 bases between the germline ends. The CDR3 is made up of 14 amino acids. From germline, CDR1 is SGDLS and CDR2 YYNGEE. CDR3 sequence (DNA): TGTGCCAGCAGCGTATTTCTAGATAATTCACCCCTCCACTTT. Translated: CASSVFLDNSPLHF.

This sequence joins TRBV7-2 and TRBJ2-1; D is possibly TRBD2 (7 bases). Germline CDR1 SGHTA, CDR2 FQGNSA. The CDR3 length is 15 residues. V shed 5 bases and J shed 3 bases, with 14 bases lying between them. The CDR3 region is CASSRGAGVYNEQFF. CDR3 DNA sequence: TGTGCCAGCAGCCGGGGGGCAGGCGTCTACAATGAGCAGTTCTTC.

The V and J genes are TRBV28 and TRBJ1-3, with D uncertain. V lost 7 bases, J lost 2 bases, and 9 bases lay in between. Germline values: CDR1 MDHEN, CDR2 SYDVKM. The CDR3 is 13 residues long. The CDR3 region has the DNA TGTGCCAGCACCCGACCTCCTGGAAACACCATATATTTT. Protein product: CASTRPPGNTIYF.

This clone was picked up a small number of times. The V call is TRBV27, the J call TRBJ1-2; D uncertain. CDR1 and CDR2 from the germline V gene are MNHEY and SMNVEV (reference sequence). The CDR3 consists of 13 residues. V gave up 2 bases and J gave up 2 bases, with 6 bases separating them. CDR3 DNA: TGTGCCAGCAGTTTACGGGGAAACTATGGCTACACCTTC. Its translation: CASSLRGNYGYTF.

This clone was recorded only once. This chain links TRBV5-4 with TRBJ2-1, with TRBD2 matching over 10 bases. The CDR3 contains 16 residues. In germline, CDR1 is SGHNT, CDR2 YYREEE (reference sequence). Losses at the gene ends were 0 bases for V and 4 bases for J; bases not matched to a gene: 4. The CDR3 loop reads CASSLGSGLAYNEQFF. Here the CDR3 DNA reads TGTGCCAGCAGCTTGGGGTCGGGACTAGCGTACAATGAGCAGTTCTTC.

This clone was recorded a few times. The V gene is TRBV4-3, the J gene TRBJ2-2; tentatively, D is TRBD1 (6 bases). Germline loops: CDR1 LGHNA, CDR2 YSLEER. Trimming stripped 3 bases from V and 4 bases from J, with 15 bases between. The CDR3 extends over 16 amino acids. CDR3 nucleotide sequence: TGCGCCAGCAGCCAGGCAACGACAGGAGGCACCGGGGAGCTGTTTTTT. This translates into CASSQATTGGTGELFF.

The rearrangement uses TRBV5-6 and TRBJ2-3, with D hard to call. V was pared by 0 bases and J by 4 bases, with 12 bases between. The CDR3 consists of 15 residues. Germline V gene data show CDR1 as SGHDT and CDR2 as YYEEEE. The CDR3 bases are TGTGCCAGCAGCTTGGGAGTTAATGTGGCAGATACGCAGTATTTT. It is translated as CASSLGVNVADTQYF.

The chain couples TRBV10-3 to TRBJ2-1; the match to TRBD2 covers 13 bases. The CDR3 spans 15 residues. V lost 10 bases, J lost 5 bases, and 8 bases stayed unmatched. Germline-derived CDR1 and CDR2 are ENHRY and SYGVKD. CDR3 sequence (DNA): TGTGCCACCGCCCCAACTAGCGGGAGGGACAATGAGCAGTTCTTC. As protein: CATAPTSGRDNEQFF.

The chain carries TRBV5-1 and TRBJ1-6; TRBD1 matches 7 bases. The CDR3 has 14 amino acids. The germline V gene has CDR1 SGHRS and CDR2 YFSETQ. V dropped 4 bases and J dropped 9; count of bases not matched to a gene: 7. The CDR3 DNA reads as TGCGCCAGCAGCCGCGACAGGGTTTTTTCACCCCTCCACTTT. The encoded protein is CASSRDRVFSPLHF.

The chain carries TRBV7-2 and TRBJ2-6; TRBD1 matches 7 bases. Trimming cost V 4 bases and J 3 bases; bases outside gene matches: 3. Per the germline V gene, CDR1 is SGHTA and CDR2 is FQGNSA. The CDR3 runs to 15 residues. CDR3 in amino acids: CASSSTGVGANVLTF. As DNA, the CDR3 is TGTGCCAGCAGCTCTACAGGGGTTGGGGCCAACGTCCTGACTTTC.

This clone has a single count. The chain uses TRBV7-2 and TRBJ2-2; D gene ambiguous. From germline, CDR1 is SGHTA and CDR2 FQGNSA. This CDR3 has 13 residues. Trimming shortened V by 3 bases and J by 6 bases, and 8 bases separated the two germline ends. This CDR3 reads CASSFSVAGELFF. As DNA, the CDR3 is TGTGCCAGCAGCTTCTCAGTCGCCGGGGAGCTGTTTTTT. The full variable domain, completed using reference TRBV7-2 and TRBJ2-2, is GAGVSQSPSNKVTEKGKDVELRCDPISGHTALYWYRQSLGQGLEFLIYFQGNSAPDKSGLPSDRFSAERTGGSVSTLTIQRTQQEDSAVYLCASSFSVAGELFFGEGSRLTVL.

V and J are TRBV5-8 and TRBJ2-5; D possibly corresponds to TRBD1 (6 bases). CDR3 length equals 14 residues. In germline, CDR1 is SGHTS, CDR2 YDEGEE. Trimming took 6 bases from V and 4 from J, leaving 16 bases between them. CDR3 amino acids: CASTQGQSGETQYF. CDR3 bases: TGTGCCAGCACCCAGGGGCAATCGGGAGAGACCCAGTACTTC.

Only one count was recorded for this clone. This chain uses TRBV6-5 with TRBJ1-6; 9 positions agree with TRBD1. The ends lost 6 bases at V and 10 bases at J; junction bases unmatched: 10. Germline V gene data show CDR1 as MNHEY and CDR2 as SVGAGI. The CDR3 has 15 amino acids. DNA of the CDR3: TGTGCCAGCAGCCCCGTGGGACAGGGCGGATCACCCCTCCACTTT. Its translation: CASSPVGQGGSPLHF.

The sample holds a few counts of this clone. This rearrangement joins TRBV28 to TRBJ1-2; possibly TRBD1 for D (5 bases). Germline CDR1 MDHEN, CDR2 SYDVKM. CDR3 size: 12 residues. V was clipped by 3 bases and J by 7 bases, with 9 bases between them. CDR3 region: CASSFWTSGYTF. CDR3 DNA sequence: TGTGCCAGCAGTTTTTGGACATCTGGCTACACCTTC.

This rearrangement joins TRBV30 to TRBJ1-2; 11 bases line up with TRBD1. This CDR3 has 12 residues. Per germline, CDR1 GTSNPN and CDR2 SVGIG (reference sequence). V lost 5 bases to trimming and J lost 6 bases; unmatched junction nucleotides: 2. The CDR3 nucleotides read TGTGCCTGGGGACAGGGGGCGAATGGCTACACCTTC. The encoded protein is CAWGQGANGYTF.

The rearrangement uses TRBV25-1 and TRBJ2-7; maybe TRBD1 (5 bases). The germline V and J ends were trimmed by 4 bases and 5 bases, with 21 bases remaining between them. The CDR3 runs to 16 residues. Germline CDR1 MGHDK, CDR2 SYGVNS. DNA for the CDR3: TGTGCCAGCAGTGCCAATCCCAGGGTAGGCCCCCACGAGCAGTACTTC. This codes for CASSANPRVGPHEQYF.